This entry lists 32 T cell receptor beta chains sequenced from one sample in a study of early T cells in non-severe SARS-CoV-2 infection. TCRdb analysed the 5' RACE reads with MiXCR anew, one entry per CDR3 protein. The repertoire consists of about 83,000 distinct CDR3 sequences, with roughly 15% occurring once and the leading ten covering 1.4%. Sequenced sample: whole blood. All receptors derive from an adult who was a healthcare worker with PCR-confirmed SARS-CoV-2 infection or an uninfected control (not recorded which).

This clonotype was observed at least ten times. V and J are TRBV20-1 and TRBJ2-1; 8 bases match TRBD2. Trimming at V came to 3 bases and at J to 2 bases, leaving 0 bases not matched to a gene. CDR1 and CDR2 from the germline V gene are DFQATT and SNEGSKA (reference sequence). The CDR3 has 13 amino acids. The CDR3 spells CSASGGAYNEQFF. The CDR3 DNA reads TGCAGTGCTAGCGGGGGGGCCTACAATGAGCAGTTCTTC.

This clonotype appeared a few times. V usage is TRBV7-2 and J usage is TRBJ1-5; D is ambiguous. Germline-derived CDR1 and CDR2 are SGHTA and FQGNSA. V shed 1 base and J shed 5 bases, with 6 bases lying between them. The CDR3 is 13 amino acids. CDR3 loop: CASSLESYQPQHF. The CDR3 nucleotides are TGTGCCAGCAGCTTAGAAAGCTATCAGCCCCAGCATTTT. The whole variable domain, remainder taken from reference TRBV7-2 and TRBJ1-5, is GAGVSQSPSNKVTEKGKDVELRCDPISGHTALYWYRQSLGQGLEFLIYFQGNSAPDKSGLPSDRFSAERTGGSVSTLTIQRTQQEDSAVYLCASSLESYQPQHFGDGTRLSIL.

This clonotype was recorded at least ten times. The gene calls are TRBV5-4 and TRBJ2-1; weak D call: TRBD1 (6 bases). The germline V gene encodes CDR1 SGHNT and CDR2 YYREEE (reference sequence). The CDR3 loop spans 13 amino acids. V dropped 4 bases and J dropped 7 bases, with 12 bases sitting between them. CDR3 nucleotide sequence: TGTGCCAGCAGCGCAAACAGGGAAAATGAGCAGTTCTTC. Encoded protein: CASSANRENEQFF.

The rearrangement uses TRBV5-5 and TRBJ1-6, with TRBD1 identical over 7 bases. Germline CDR1 is SGHKS and CDR2 is YYEKEE (reference sequence). CDR3 length: 16 residues. Losses at the gene ends were 4 bases for V and 10 bases for J; bases not matched to a gene: 14. The CDR3 sequence is CASSDAKTGEVSPLHF. In nucleotides, the CDR3 is TGTGCCAGCAGCGATGCCAAAACAGGGGAAGTCTCACCCCTCCACTTT.

Ten or more counts support this clonotype. This chain uses TRBV5-6 with TRBJ2-7; D ambiguous. This CDR3 is built from 14 residues. The germline CDR1 and CDR2 sequences are SGHDT and YYEEEE. The V gene lost 0 bases and the J gene lost 0 bases, with 7 bases spanning the gap. The CDR3 sequence: CASSLGQSSYEQYF. DNA for the CDR3: TGTGCCAGCAGCTTGGGACAATCCTCCTACGAGCAGTACTTC.

In its sample, this clonotype was seen many times. The genes are TRBV9 and TRBJ2-1, with unresolved D. The CDR3 has 13 residues. Deletions cut 0 bases from V and 4 bases from J, with 5 bases between. Per germline, CDR1 SGDLS and CDR2 YYNGEE. The CDR3, as DNA: TGTGCCAGCAGCGTAGAGGAGTACAATGAGCAGTTCTTC. Amino acids: CASSVEEYNEQFF.

The chain combines TRBV7-6 with TRBJ1-1; D is possibly TRBD1 (6 bases). V was clipped by 7 bases and J by 0 bases, with 9 bases between them. CDR1 and CDR2 (germline): SGHVS, FNYEAQ. The CDR3 has 13 amino acids. The CDR3, as DNA: TGTGCCAGCATGCGGGACATGAACACTGAAGCTTTCTTT. Translating it yields CASMRDMNTEAFF.

The chain combines TRBV29-1 with TRBJ2-7; weak D call: TRBD1 (6 bases). This CDR3 has 15 residues. Trimming pared 0 bases from V and 3 bases from J, leaving 15 bases between. Looked up from germline, CDR1 is SQVTM and CDR2 is ANQGSEA. CDR3 amino acids: CSVEDPSGENYEQYF. The DNA of the CDR3 is TGCAGCGTTGAAGACCCATCAGGGGAAAACTACGAGCAGTACTTC.

This clonotype has at least ten counts. The CDR3 DNA is TGCAGCGGCCTAGACAGAATTACCTACAATGAGCAGTTCTTC. It encodes CSGLDRITYNEQFF. The chain joins TRBV29-1 to TRBJ2-1; D perhaps matches TRBD1 (5 bases). The ends were cut back, 7 bases at V and 2 bases at J, with 15 bases in the middle. Germline V gene sequence: CDR1 SQVTM, CDR2 ANQGSEA. There are 14 residues in the CDR3.

This clonotype was seen repeatedly, ten times or more. The rearrangement links TRBV6-5 to TRBJ2-1, with D perhaps given as TRBD1 or TRBD2 (5 bases each). The ends were cut back, 0 bases at V and 8 bases at J, with 11 bases in the middle. Germline V gene data show CDR1 as MNHEY and CDR2 as SVGAGI. The CDR3 has 14 amino acids. CDR3 region: CASSYSGVGDEQFF. Here the CDR3 DNA reads TGTGCCAGCAGTTACTCGGGGGTTGGGGATGAGCAGTTCTTC.

This clonotype was picked up many times. J is TRBJ1-1 and V is TRBV5-1; D perhaps matches TRBD1 (5 bases). Between the trimmed V and J ends, which lost 3 bases and 0 bases, there was a span of 18 bases. The length of the CDR3 is 17 residues. CDR1 is SGHRS, CDR2 YFSETQ, per germline. The CDR3: CASSSFRMAGMNTEAFF. The CDR3 DNA is TGCGCCAGCAGCTCGTTCCGAATGGCAGGGATGAACACTGAAGCTTTCTTT. Looking up the rest from reference TRBV5-1 and TRBJ1-1 gives the full variable domain: KAGVTQTPRYLIKTRGQQVTLSCSPISGHRSVSWYQQTPGQGLQFLFEYFSETQRNKGNFPGRFSGRQFSNSRSEMNVSTLELGDSALYLCASSSFRMAGMNTEAFFGQGTRLTVV.

This clonotype was observed a few times. V usage is TRBV19 and J usage is TRBJ2-5, with 7 bases identical to TRBD1. The V gene end was trimmed by 5 bases and the J gene end by 1 base; junction bases not matched to a gene: 10. CDR1 is LNHDA, CDR2 SQIVND, per germline (reference sequence). The length of the CDR3 is 16 residues. The CDR3 bases are TGTGCCAGTAGTTATGGGACAGCAGCATTCCAAGAGACCCAGTACTTC. Its protein is CASSYGTAAFQETQYF.

This chain links TRBV6-5 with TRBJ1-1; 7 nucleotides align to TRBD1. J was trimmed by 1 base and V by 4 bases; bases with no gene match: 6. The length of the CDR3 is 15 residues. The V gene's germline CDR1 is MNHEY and CDR2 SVGAGI. CDR3 in DNA: TGTGCCAGCAGTTTCCAACGACAGGGGAACACTGAAGCTTTCTTT. Its translation is CASSFQRQGNTEAFF.

This clonotype was found a few times. V is TRBV7-6 and J is TRBJ2-7; D is perhaps TRBD2 (5 bases). The V end was cut by 5 bases, the J end by 2 bases, with 10 bases between. Germline V gene sequence: CDR1 SGHVS, CDR2 FNYEAQ. This CDR3 contains 13 residues. CDR3 DNA sequence: TGTGCCAGCAGCGCCCACGGGACCTACGAGCAGTACTTC. Its translation: CASSAHGTYEQYF.

As to this clonotype: Mismatch with germline at one junction end may stem from a read error. V gene TRBV7-2 combines with J gene TRBJ1-2; D unresolved. The CDR3 runs to 14 residues. Germline CDR1 SGHTA, CDR2 FQGNSA. In DNA, the CDR3 is TGTGCCATCAGCTTAAAGCTCGACGGAAAAGGAGAGACCTTC. It is translated as CAISLKLDGKGETF.

This clonotype was recorded a few times. The V gene is TRBV14, the J gene TRBJ2-3, with D unresolved. This CDR3 is 12 amino acids long. The germline V and J ends were trimmed by 1 base and 6 bases, with 5 bases remaining between them. Germline lookup yields CDR1 SGHDN and CDR2 FVKESK. The CDR3 nucleotides read TGTGCCAGCAGCCAAGGGCGTGATACGCAGTATTTT. Protein sequence: CASSQGRDTQYF.

The chain is built from TRBV10-2 and TRBJ2-1; 8 nucleotides line up with TRBD2. V lost 2 bases to trimming and J lost 3 bases; unmatched junction nucleotides: 3. The germline V gene encodes CDR1 WSHSY and CDR2 SAAADI. This CDR3 region has 15 residues. In DNA, the CDR3 is TGCGCCAGCAGTGAGGGGCGGGGGGACTACAATGAGCAGTTCTTC. Translating it yields CASSEGRGDYNEQFF.

The rearrangement uses TRBV5-1 and TRBJ2-1; 10 bases are shared with TRBD2. Germline CDR1 and CDR2: SGHRS and YFSETQ. V shed 1 base, J shed 2 bases, and the junction held 0 bases outside the gene matches. The CDR3 is made up of 15 amino acids. As DNA, the CDR3 is TGCGCCAGCAGCTTGACTAGCGGGGCCTACAATGAGCAGTTCTTC. Its translation: CASSLTSGAYNEQFF.

The chain couples TRBV2 to TRBJ2-7, with TRBD2 matching over 9 bases. CDR3 length equals 16 residues. Germline-derived CDR1 and CDR2 are SNHLY and FYNNEI. The junction had 12 bases not matched to a gene; V was cut back by 7 bases and J by 2 bases. CDR3 coding DNA: TGTGCCAGCACCAAGGGACTAGCCCGGGGGGCCTACGAGCAGTACTTC. Translated: CASTKGLARGAYEQYF.

This clonotype was found a few times. The chain couples TRBV18 to TRBJ1-2; D possibly corresponds to TRBD1 (5 bases). The length of the CDR3 is 14 residues. Trimming shortened V by 3 bases and J by 4 bases, and 12 bases separated the two germline ends. Germline-derived CDR1 and CDR2 are KGHSH and LQKENI. The CDR3 loop reads CASSPGAGTYGYTF. The CDR3 bases are TGTGCCAGCTCACCCGGGGCAGGGACCTATGGCTACACCTTC.

The table lists this clonotype with a few counts. The chain employs TRBV7-2 and TRBJ2-7; unclear D gene. The CDR3 is 14 amino acids. The germline V gene encodes CDR1 SGHTA and CDR2 FQGNSA. The V end was cut by 2 bases, the J end by 6 bases, with 14 bases between. CDR3 nucleotide sequence: TGTGCCAGCAGCTTATTTAAGGGATGGCCCGAGCAGTACTTC. This translates into CASSLFKGWPEQYF.

This clonotype was seen many times. The genes are TRBV9 and TRBJ1-1; 7 nucleotides match TRBD1. Trimming removed 1 base from V and 4 bases from J; junction bases left unmatched: 13. This CDR3 contains 17 residues. Germline lookup yields CDR1 SGDLS and CDR2 YYNGEE. CDR3 nucleotide sequence: TGTGCCAGCAGCGTAAGGTCCGGAGCAGGGGGAGGCACTGAAGCTTTCTTT. It yields the protein CASSVRSGAGGGTEAFF.

This clonotype was seen repeatedly, ten times or more. The chain carries TRBV20-1 and TRBJ1-2; 8 bases are shared with TRBD1. The CDR3 is 15 amino acids. Germline-derived CDR1 and CDR2 are DFQATT and SNEGSKA (reference sequence). Trimming cost V 0 bases and J 5 bases; bases outside gene matches: 8. The CDR3 DNA reads as TGCAGTGCTAGAGATCGGACAGGGTTTAGGTATGGCTACACCTTC. Residues: CSARDRTGFRYGYTF.

The V and J genes are TRBV29-1 and TRBJ2-5; 10 nucleotides agree with TRBD2. The CDR3 spans 14 residues. V lost 5 bases and J lost 4; bases outside the gene matches: 7. Germline CDR1 reads SQVTM; CDR2 reads ANQGSEA. The CDR3 sequence: CSVIGASGGETQYF. CDR3 DNA sequence: TGCAGCGTTATAGGGGCTAGCGGGGGAGAGACCCAGTACTTC. Together with reference TRBV29-1 and TRBJ2-5, the CDR3 gives the full variable domain: SAVISQKPSRDICQRGTSLTIQCQVDSQVTMMFWYRQQPGQSLTLIATANQGSEATYESGFVIDKFPISRPNLTFSTLTVSNMSPEDSSIYLCSVIGASGGETQYFGPGTRLLVL.

This clonotype was picked up many times. The rearrangement joins TRBV7-2 to TRBJ2-3, with TRBD1 as a possible D gene (6 bases). This CDR3 has 12 amino acids. The ends were cut back, 5 bases at V and 4 bases at J, with 7 bases in the middle. The germline CDR1 and CDR2 sequences are SGHTA and FQGNSA. Here the CDR3 reads CASSKGADTQYF. CDR3 in DNA: TGTGCCAGCAGCAAGGGGGCAGATACGCAGTATTTT.

This clonotype was seen more than once but under ten times. The DNA of the CDR3 is TGTGCCAGCAGGAAGGGACAGGGGGGGGCCAATGAGCAGTTCTTC. This sequence encodes CASRKGQGGANEQFF. The chain couples TRBV6-5 to TRBJ2-1; 11 bases line up with TRBD1. This CDR3 is 15 amino acids long. Looked up from germline, CDR1 is MNHEY and CDR2 is SVGAGI. The J segment lost 6 bases and the V segment lost 6 bases, leaving 7 bases of the junction unmatched.

V and J are TRBV30 and TRBJ1-1, with no clear D. Germline assignment: CDR1 GTSNPN and CDR2 SVGIG (reference sequence). CDR3 length equals 11 residues. V was trimmed by 7 bases and J by 5 bases, leaving 11 bases between them. In DNA form, the CDR3 reads TGTGCCTTCTCAAGGAAAACTGAAGCTTTCTTT. It specifies CAFSRKTEAFF. Variable domain in full (rest from reference TRBV30 and TRBJ1-1): SQTIHQWPATLVQPVGSPLSLECTVEGTSNPNLYWYRQAAGRGLQLLFYSVGIGQISSEVPQNLSASRPQDRQFILSSKKLLLSDSGFYLCAFSRKTEAFFGQGTRLTVV.

This clonotype was counted many times. This chain joins TRBV9 and TRBJ2-1; TRBD1 is a possible D gene (6 bases). Germline CDR1 SGDLS, CDR2 YYNGEE. V gave up 0 bases and J gave up 6 bases, with 10 bases separating them. CDR3 length equals 14 residues. The CDR3 spells CASSVAGQTNEQFF. DNA of the CDR3: TGTGCCAGCAGCGTAGCTGGACAGACCAATGAGCAGTTCTTC.

This clonotype was recorded at least ten times. The rearrangement links TRBV9 to TRBJ1-4, with unresolved D. Germline CDR1 and CDR2: SGDLS and YYNGEE. The CDR3 length is 15 residues. The V gene lost 0 bases and the J gene lost 5 bases, with 11 bases spanning the gap. In DNA, the CDR3 is TGTGCCAGCAGCGTAGAAGCAGGAACAAATGAAAAACTGTTTTTT. Amino acids: CASSVEAGTNEKLFF.

This clonotype was seen at least ten times. The chain is built from TRBV6-2 or TRBV6-3 and TRBJ2-7, with 7 bases lining up with TRBD2. With V trimmed by 8 bases and J by 2 bases, 12 bases remained unmatched. The CDR3 totals 15 residues. The V gene's germline CDR1 is MNHEY and CDR2 SVGEGT. This CDR3 is CASFPGGRRTYEQYF. The CDR3 nucleotides read TGTGCCAGCTTTCCGGGGGGACGGAGGACCTACGAGCAGTACTTC.

CDR3 nucleotides: TGTGCCAGCAGTTCGACCCCGACAGGGCAAGAGACCCAGTACTTC. It encodes CASSSTPTGQETQYF. V usage is TRBV6-2 or TRBV6-3 and J usage is TRBJ2-5, with 7 bases matching TRBD1. Germline-derived CDR1 and CDR2 are MNHEY and SVGEGT. J lost 2 bases, V lost 4 bases, and 7 bases had no gene match. The CDR3 consists of 15 residues.

This sequence joins TRBV7-2 and TRBJ2-5, with D perhaps given as TRBD1 or TRBD2 (5 bases each). The V gene lost 6 bases and the J gene lost 2 bases, with 13 bases spanning the gap. This CDR3 contains 14 residues. Germline V CDR1 and CDR2: SGHTA, FQGNSA. The CDR3 reads CASSIPGRQETQYF. CDR3 nucleotide sequence: TGTGCCAGCAGTATACCGGGACGGCAAGAGACCCAGTACTTC.